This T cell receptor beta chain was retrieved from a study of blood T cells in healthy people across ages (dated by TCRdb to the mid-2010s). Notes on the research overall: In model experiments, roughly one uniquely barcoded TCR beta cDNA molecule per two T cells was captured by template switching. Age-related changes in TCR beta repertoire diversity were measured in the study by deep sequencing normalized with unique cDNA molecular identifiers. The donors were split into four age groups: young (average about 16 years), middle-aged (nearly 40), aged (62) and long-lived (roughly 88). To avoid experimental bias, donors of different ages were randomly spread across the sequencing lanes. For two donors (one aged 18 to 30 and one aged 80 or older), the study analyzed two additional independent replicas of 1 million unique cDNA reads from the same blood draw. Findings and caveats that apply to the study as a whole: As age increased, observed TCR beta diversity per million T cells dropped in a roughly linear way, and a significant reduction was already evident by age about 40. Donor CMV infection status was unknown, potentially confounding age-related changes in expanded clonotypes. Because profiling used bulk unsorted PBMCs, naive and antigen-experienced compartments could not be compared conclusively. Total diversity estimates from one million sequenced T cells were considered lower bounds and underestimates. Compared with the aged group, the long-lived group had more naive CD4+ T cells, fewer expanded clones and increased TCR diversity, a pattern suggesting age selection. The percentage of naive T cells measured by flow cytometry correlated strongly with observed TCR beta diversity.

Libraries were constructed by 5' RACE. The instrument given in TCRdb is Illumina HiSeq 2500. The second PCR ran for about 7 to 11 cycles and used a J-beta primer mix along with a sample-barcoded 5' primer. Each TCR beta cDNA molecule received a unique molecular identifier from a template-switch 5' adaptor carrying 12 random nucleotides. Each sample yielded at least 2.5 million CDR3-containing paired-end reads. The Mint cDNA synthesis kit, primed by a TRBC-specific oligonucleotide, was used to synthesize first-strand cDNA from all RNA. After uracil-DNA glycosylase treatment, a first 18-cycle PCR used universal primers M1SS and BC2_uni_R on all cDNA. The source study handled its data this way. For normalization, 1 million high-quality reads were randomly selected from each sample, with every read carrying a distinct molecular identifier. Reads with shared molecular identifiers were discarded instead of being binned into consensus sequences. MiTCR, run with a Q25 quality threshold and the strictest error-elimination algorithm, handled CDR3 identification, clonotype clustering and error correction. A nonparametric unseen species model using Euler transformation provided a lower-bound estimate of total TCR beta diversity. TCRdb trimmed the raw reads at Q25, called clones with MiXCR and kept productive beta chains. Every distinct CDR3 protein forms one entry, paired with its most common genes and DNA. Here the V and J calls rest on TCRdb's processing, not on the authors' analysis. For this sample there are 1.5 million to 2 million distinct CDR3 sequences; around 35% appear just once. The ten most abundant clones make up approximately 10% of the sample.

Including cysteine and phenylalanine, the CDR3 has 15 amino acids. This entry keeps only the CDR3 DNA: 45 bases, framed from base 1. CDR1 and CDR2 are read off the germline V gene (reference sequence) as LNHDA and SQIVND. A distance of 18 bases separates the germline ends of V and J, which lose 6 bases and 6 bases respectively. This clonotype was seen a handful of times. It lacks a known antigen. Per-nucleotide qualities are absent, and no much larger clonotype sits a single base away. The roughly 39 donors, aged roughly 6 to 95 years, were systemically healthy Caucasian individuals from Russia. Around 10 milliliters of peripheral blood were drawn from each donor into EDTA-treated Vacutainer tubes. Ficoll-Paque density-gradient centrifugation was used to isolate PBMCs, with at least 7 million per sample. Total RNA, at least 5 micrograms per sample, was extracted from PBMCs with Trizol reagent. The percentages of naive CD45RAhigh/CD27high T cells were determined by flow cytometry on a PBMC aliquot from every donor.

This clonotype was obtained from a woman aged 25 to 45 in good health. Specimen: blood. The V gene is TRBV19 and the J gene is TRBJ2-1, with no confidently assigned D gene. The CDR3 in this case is CASRLHTAYGNEQFF. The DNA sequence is TGTGCCAGTAGACTTCACACAGCTTATGGCAATGAGCAGTTCTTC.